The next 9 T cell receptor beta chains were all read from a single sample in a study of Graves' ophthalmopathy and Graves' hyperthyroidism. RNA transcripts were the template, and TCR beta CDR3 regions were amplified from them. An opening RT-PCR round employed HTBI primers and preceded a second-round multiplex PCR. TCRdb fed the multiplex PCR reads into MiXCR, producing one record per CDR3 protein. The data contain roughly 60,000 distinct CDR3 sequences, approximately 52% of them seen just once; the ten biggest clones take up over 3.5%. Sequencing used peripheral blood. The receptors here all came from an adult woman with Graves' ophthalmopathy.

As for this clonotype: No conserved phenylalanine or tryptophan is present at the end of the CDR3, so a read error is the likely explanation. The rearrangement links TRBV19 to TRBJ1-2; possible D gene TRBD1, 5 bases. The length of the CDR3 is 16 residues. V lost 6 bases and J lost 3, with 20 bases in between. Germline values: CDR1 LNHDA, CDR2 SQIVND (reference sequence). Here the CDR3 reads CASRPDEQDRHYGYTL. Written as DNA, the CDR3 is TGTGCCAGTAGACCCGACGAACAGGACCGGCACTATGGCTACACCCTC.

This clonotype was found many times. This CDR3 is CASSPGPGYEQYF. CDR3 coding DNA: TGTGCCAGCAGCCCGGGACCGGGCTACGAGCAGTACTTC. The chain couples TRBV7-2 to TRBJ2-7; D could derive from TRBD1 or TRBD2 (5 bases each). The germline V gene encodes CDR1 SGHTA and CDR2 FQGNSA. This CDR3 contains 13 residues. V was trimmed by 5 bases and J by 3 bases, leaving 11 bases between them.

CDR3 bases: TGTGCCTGGGACAGGGGAAGCTCCTACGAGCAGTACTTC. Translating gives CAWDRGSSYEQYF. V usage is TRBV25-1 and J usage is TRBJ2-7, with 10 bases that match TRBD1. The V and J ends lost 11 bases and 0 bases, in that order; junction bases with no gene match: 4. Germline CDR1 reads MGHDK; CDR2 reads SYGVNS. This CDR3 comprises 13 residues.

V usage is TRBV20-1 and J usage is TRBJ1-2; 7 bases match TRBD1. V lost 6 bases and J lost 4; bases outside the gene matches: 5. This CDR3 has 12 residues. The germline V gene encodes CDR1 DFQATT and CDR2 SNEGSKA (reference sequence). This CDR3 is CSATGEIYGYTF. CDR3 DNA sequence: TGCAGTGCCACAGGGGAAATCTATGGCTACACCTTC.

The chain is built from TRBV7-9 and TRBJ1-4; D remains unclear. CDR1 and CDR2 from the germline V gene are SEHNR and FQNEAQ (reference sequence). The length of the CDR3 is 14 residues. V shed 3 bases and J shed 6 bases, with 11 bases lying between them. The CDR3 DNA reads as TGTGCCAGCAGCTTGAATCCGGGAGATGAAAAACTGTTTTTT. It codes for CASSLNPGDEKLFF.

The rearrangement links TRBV7-9 to TRBJ1-1; 8 bases match TRBD1. The CDR3 covers 11 residues. Losses at the gene ends were 5 bases for V and 10 bases for J; bases not matched to a gene: 3. From germline, CDR1 is SEHNR and CDR2 FQNEAQ (reference sequence). CDR3 protein: CASSIGQGAFF. In DNA form, the CDR3 reads TGTGCCAGCAGCATAGGACAGGGAGCTTTCTTT. Together with reference TRBV7-9 and TRBJ1-1, the CDR3 gives the full variable domain: DTGVSQNPRHKITKRGQNVTFRCDPISEHNRLYWYRQTLGQGPEFLTYFQNEAQLEKSRLLSDRFSAERPKGSFSTLEIQRTEQGDSAMYLCASSIGQGAFFGQGTRLTVV.

The rearrangement joins TRBV30 to TRBJ2-6; 7 bases map to TRBD1. The germline V gene encodes CDR1 GTSNPN and CDR2 SVGIG (reference sequence). The ends lost 4 bases at V and 2 bases at J; junction bases unmatched: 11. The CDR3 consists of 17 residues. CDR3 sequence (DNA): TGTGCCTGGAACCCTCGGACAGGTGGGACTGGGGCCAACGTCCTGACTTTC. As protein: CAWNPRTGGTGANVLTF.

Worth noting for this clonotype: A read error may account for a junction end that differs from germline. The V gene is TRBV7-9, the J gene TRBJ2-5; D is possibly TRBD1 or TRBD2 (5 bases each). The CDR3 consists of 13 residues. From germline, CDR1 is SEHNR and CDR2 FQNEAQ (reference sequence). The CDR3 reads CASIRVSWGTQCF. The DNA of the CDR3 is TGTGCCAGCATCCGGGTGTCGTGGGGGACCCAGTGCTTC.

This chain joins TRBV7-9 and TRBJ1-1; D is unresolved. Trimming removed 8 bases from V and 10 bases from J, with 11 bases in between. Germline V gives CDR1 SEHNR, CDR2 FQNEAQ (reference sequence). The CDR3 sequence is 10 residues long. The CDR3 is CASLDRGAFF. CDR3 sequence (DNA): TGTGCCAGCTTAGACCGAGGAGCTTTCTTT.